This is a list of T cell receptor beta chains from one sample in a study of T cells in Graves' hyperthyroidism and ophthalmopathy. TCRdb reprocessed the multiplex PCR reads via MiXCR and lists one record per CDR3 protein. The profile shows around 420,000 distinct CDR3 sequences, more than 15% of them singletons. The sample was blood. The receptors originated from a woman under 30 with Graves' hyperthyroidism. The CDR3 runs from the conserved cysteine through the conserved F or W. D genes are given only for firm matches. Size values are once, few and many counts, or a class for expanded clones, and some rows have none.

TGTGCCAGCAGCGCCCCGGGACAGGGCAATAATGGCTACACCTTC CASSAPGQGNNGYTF many TRBJ1-2 TRBD1 TRBV5-4
TGTGCCAGTAGTATAGGGCGGATATACAATGAGCAGTTCTTC CASSIGRIYNEQFF many TRBJ2-1 - TRBV19
TGTGCCAGCAGCGTAGGGACGCGTACGCGGAACAGACAAGAGACCCAGTACTTC CASSVGTRTRNRQETQYF many TRBJ2-5 - TRBV9
TGTGCCAGCAGCCGCAAGAGGGGGACCAACATTAGGGCCTCGAACTATGGCTACACCTTC CASSRKRGTNIRASNYGYTF few TRBJ1-2 - TRBV5-4
TGTGCCAGTACCCCCAGGGGCAGGCCTACGAACACCGGGGAGCTGTTTTTT CASTPRGRPTNTGELFF few TRBJ2-2 - TRBV19
TGTGCCAGCAGCTTAGAAGTGGGACAAGTTGAAGCTTTCTTT CASSLEVGQVEAFF many TRBJ1-1 - TRBV7-2
TGTGCCAGCAGTGGCCTCTTAGGGGGCGGCTACACCTTC CASSGLLGGGYTF - TRBJ1-2 TRBD1 TRBV6-1
TGTGCCTGGCGACCACAGGGGGCCGAGACCCAGTACTTC CAWRPQGAETQYF many TRBJ2-5 TRBD1 TRBV30
TGTGCCAGCAGCTATCCGGGGCCGAGAAGGGAGACCCAGTACTTC CASSYPGPRRETQYF many TRBJ2-5 - TRBV7-9
TGTGCCAGCAGCTTAACCGGCAGCACCGGGGAGCTGTTTTTT CASSLTGSTGELFF many TRBJ2-2 - TRBV7-3
TGTGCCAGCAGGCTCCGGACACGTAGCAATCAGCCCCAGCATTTT CASRLRTRSNQPQHF many TRBJ1-5 - TRBV6-1
TGTGCCAGCAGTTTACACAGGGATGCGGAAGCTTTCTTT CASSLHRDAEAFF - TRBJ1-1 - TRBV12-3/TRBV12-4
TGCAGCGGGGACAGCTCTGGAAACACCATATATTTT CSGDSSGNTIYF many TRBJ1-3 TRBD1 TRBV20-1
TGTGCCATCAGTGACAGGGGTGGAAGAAACACCATATATTTT CAISDRGGRNTIYF few TRBJ1-3 - TRBV10-3
TGTGCCAGCAGTTACTCGGGACAGGGGCTCTCCTATAATTCACCCCTCCACTTT CASSYSGQGLSYNSPLHF - TRBJ1-6 TRBD1 TRBV6-2/TRBV6-3
TGTGCCAGCAGCTTAAGCGGACAGAAAGAGACCCAGTACTTC CASSLSGQKETQYF many TRBJ2-5 - TRBV7-3
TGTGCCACCAGCAGGGCGGGCGGTTCCAATCAGCCCCAGCATTTT CATSRAGGSNQPQHF many TRBJ1-5 - TRBV15
TGTGCCAGCAGCTTGGTCTATAGCAATCAGCCCCAGCATTTT CASSLVYSNQPQHF many TRBJ1-5 - TRBV5-6
TGTGCCAGCAGCGTGAACCCGGAGGAGGTCTTAAACACCGGGGAGCTGTTTTTT CASSVNPEEVLNTGELFF many TRBJ2-2 - TRBV9
TGTGCCAGCAGCCTTAACTCAGGGGCGGGCGAAAAACTGTTTTTT CASSLNSGAGEKLFF many TRBJ1-4 - TRBV9
TGCAGTGTCGCCCCCCAGGCGGGAGGCACTGAAGCTTTCTTT CSVAPQAGGTEAFF many TRBJ1-1 - TRBV20-1
TGTGCCAGCAGGGGAAGAGATACGCAGTATTTT CASRGRDTQYF many TRBJ2-3 - TRBV6-1
TGTGCCAGCCCCCGGGGGGCTAATGAAAAACTGCTTTTT CASPRGANEKLLF - TRBJ1-4 - TRBV2
TGTGCCAGCAGCGAGGGGGGTCCCAACTATGGCTACACCTTC CASSEGGPNYGYTF many TRBJ1-2 - TRBV6-2/TRBV6-3
TGTGCCAGCAGTTTGGCTCTCGCAGGGAACCATGGCTACACCTTC CASSLALAGNHGYTF many TRBJ1-2 - TRBV12-3/TRBV12-4
TGTGCCTGGAGTGTACCGAGTGAAGCTTTCTTT CAWSVPSEAFF many TRBJ1-1 - TRBV30
TGTGCCAGCAGTCAAAGCGGGGGGGGCACAGATACGCAGTATTTT CASSQSGGGTDTQYF - TRBJ2-3 TRBD2 TRBV28
TGTGCCAGCAGTTACTCCGCGGACAGGATCGGAAACACCATATATTTT CASSYSADRIGNTIYF many TRBJ1-3 TRBD1 TRBV6-5
TGTGCCATCAGAGCAGCAACTAATGAAAAACTGTTTTTT CAIRAATNEKLFF many TRBJ1-4 - TRBV10-3
TGTGCCAGCAGCCAACTAGAAAACACCGGGGAGCTGTTTTTT CASSQLENTGELFF - TRBJ2-2 - TRBV5-4
TGCGCCAGCAGCCCTCTCCCGACAGCCACCGGGGAGCTGTTTTTT CASSPLPTATGELFF few TRBJ2-2 - TRBV4-1
TGCAGTGCTAGAGATGACACCTCCTACGAGCAGTACTTC CSARDDTSYEQYF many TRBJ2-7 - TRBV20-1
TGTGTCAGCAGCGCCCGTGCCAGCGGACTAGCGGACAATGAGCAGTTCTTC CVSSARASGLADNEQFF few TRBJ2-1 TRBD2 TRBV3-1
TGTGCCAGCAGAGGACGCGGACTGCCCCAGCATTTT CASRGRGLPQHF many TRBJ1-5 - TRBV28
TGTGCCAGCAGATATAGACAGGGGGCCTACGAGCAGTACTTC CASRYRQGAYEQYF many TRBJ2-7 TRBD1 TRBV12-3/TRBV12-4
TGTGCCAGCAGCGGGACTAGGCTTTACGAGCAGTACTTC CASSGTRLYEQYF - TRBJ2-7 TRBD2 TRBV27
TGTGCCAGCAGCTTTAGCGGGAGTTACAATGGGCAGTTCTTC CASSFSGSYNGQFF many TRBJ2-1 TRBD2 TRBV7-3
TGCGCCAGCAGCCAAGCTTGGGGCCAGACTCAAGAGACCCAGTACTTC CASSQAWGQTQETQYF - TRBJ2-5 - TRBV4-1
TGTGCCACCAGCAGAGATCAAAACTATGGCTACACCTTC CATSRDQNYGYTF many TRBJ1-2 - TRBV15
TGTGCCAGCAGCGACACAAATACGCAGTATTTT CASSDTNTQYF many TRBJ2-3 - TRBV11-2
TGCGCCAGCAGCCCCAACACAGTAGGACAGGGATTTCGACTCCACTTT CASSPNTVGQGFRLHF - TRBJ1-6 TRBD1 TRBV4-1
TGTGCCAGACAGGGAGAAGGTGGCTACACCTTC CARQGEGGYTF - TRBJ1-2 - TRBV2
TGTGCCAGCAGTGTTGGGTACCGGCCCCTCCACTTT CASSVGYRPLHF many TRBJ1-6 - TRBV6-1
TGTGCCTGGAGTGGAGGGACAGCTGAAGCTTTCTTT CAWSGGTAEAFF many TRBJ1-1 TRBD1 TRBV30
TGTGCCAGCAGGGGGGACGGCGAGCAGTACTTC CASRGDGEQYF many TRBJ2-7 - TRBV2
TGCGCCAGCACCCAAGACAGGGGATGGTTCGAGCAGTACTTC CASTQDRGWFEQYF many TRBJ2-7 TRBD1 TRBV5-1